Listed here are 29 T cell receptor beta chains from one sample, sequenced in a study of neurological immune-mediated disorders. TCRdb recomputed calls from the 5' RACE reads with MiXCR, one row per CDR3 protein. The sample gives approximately 85,000 distinct CDR3 sequences, about 4% of which show up once; approximately 5.7% is in the top ten. Time point denoted: longitudinal time-point 3. What was sequenced was PBMCs. The receptors were sampled from a woman aged 60-70 years with multiple sclerosis.

This clonotype was recorded many times. The chain recombines TRBV27 with TRBJ2-5; 10 bases map to TRBD2. The CDR3 length is 16 residues. The junction had 5 bases not matched to a gene; V was cut back by 1 base and J by 3 bases. CDR1 and CDR2 from the germline V gene are MNHEY and SMNVEV (reference sequence). The CDR3 reads CASSLFSGGTKETQYF. DNA of the CDR3: TGTGCCAGCAGTTTATTTAGCGGGGGGACTAAAGAGACCCAGTACTTC.

This clonotype was seen ten or more times. The CDR3 DNA follows: TGTGCCAGCAGCACTCCGGGACAGGAGGGCACTGAAGCTTTCTTT. Translated: CASSTPGQEGTEAFF. The chain is built from TRBV21-1 and TRBJ1-1; TRBD1 is the table's D call and was not checked against the DNA. TRBV21-1 is a documented pseudogene. This CDR3 contains 15 residues.

In its sample, this clonotype was seen many times. The chain links TRBV29-1 to TRBJ1-2; 7 bases line up with TRBD1. With V trimmed by 0 bases and J by 4 bases, 20 bases remained unmatched. The V gene's germline CDR1 is SQVTM and CDR2 ANQGSEA. This CDR3 region has 19 residues. CDR3 sequence (DNA): TGCAGCGTTGAAGACGCGGGACAGCGGGCTCATGGGTTCTTCTATGGCTACACCTTC. Its protein product is CSVEDAGQRAHGFFYGYTF.

This clonotype has ten or more counts. CDR3 amino acids: CASSGLGTAKRGTGELFF. CDR3 coding DNA: TGTGCCAGCAGTGGTCTGGGGACAGCCAAGCGAGGTACCGGGGAGCTGTTTTTT. The chain recombines TRBV6-5 with TRBJ2-2; 7 bases map to TRBD1. V lost 5 bases to trimming and J lost 5 bases; unmatched junction nucleotides: 17. The CDR3 extends over 18 amino acids. Germline V CDR1 and CDR2: MNHEY, SVGAGI.

At least ten counts were recorded for this clonotype. V usage is TRBV3-1 and J usage is TRBJ1-2; the D is unclear. V lost 1 base, J lost 4 bases, and 10 bases lay in between. The CDR3 is 14 amino acids. In germline, CDR1 is LGHDT, CDR2 YNNKEL (reference sequence). CDR3 amino acids: CASSQGARIYGYTF. The DNA of the CDR3 is TGTGCCAGCAGCCAAGGGGCCAGGATCTATGGCTACACCTTC.

The CDR3 spells CSASDRGNTEAFF. The CDR3, as DNA: TGCAGTGCTAGTGACAGGGGGAACACTGAAGCTTTCTTT. This chain links TRBV20-1 with TRBJ1-1; 8 nucleotides line up with TRBD1. Germline assignment: CDR1 DFQATT and CDR2 SNEGSKA (reference sequence). The CDR3 contains 13 residues. Losses at the gene ends were 3 bases for V and 1 base for J; bases not matched to a gene: 1.

This clonotype was found many times. The J gene is TRBJ2-7, the V gene TRBV5-1; tentative D call: TRBD2 (6 bases). This CDR3 contains 13 residues. Germline values: CDR1 SGHRS, CDR2 YFSETQ. The V and J ends lost 0 bases and 7 bases respectively, with 11 bases between them. CDR3 in amino acids: CASSLVIGGEQYF. The CDR3 bases are TGCGCCAGCAGCTTGGTTATCGGGGGAGAGCAGTACTTC.

This clonotype was counted many times. The chain joins TRBV7-9 to TRBJ2-7, with no clear D. The V end lost 5 bases, the J end lost 7 bases, and 9 bases lay between the germline ends. The CDR3 consists of 11 residues. Germline loops: CDR1 SEHNR, CDR2 FQNEAQ (reference sequence). CDR3 sequence (DNA): TGTGCCAGCAGCCATGGTACGGAGCAGTACTTC. It translates to CASSHGTEQYF.

This clonotype has ten or more counts. V is TRBV5-1 and J is TRBJ2-7, with D tentatively TRBD1 or TRBD2 (5 bases each). Germline values: CDR1 SGHRS, CDR2 YFSETQ. The CDR3 length is 15 residues. V lost 0 bases and J 5 bases, leaving 15 bases between the germline ends. The CDR3 nucleotides read TGCGCCAGCAGCTTGGCCGGGGACCCGGGACACGAGCAGTACTTC. Protein product: CASSLAGDPGHEQYF.

This clonotype came up a few times. The chain carries TRBV27 and TRBJ1-4; D remains ambiguous. Germline CDR1 reads MNHEY; CDR2 reads SMNVEV (reference sequence). The CDR3 loop spans 16 amino acids. The V end lost 2 bases, the J end lost 0 bases, and 10 bases lay between the germline ends. CDR3 region: CASSLAGNPTNEKLFF. CDR3 nucleotides: TGTGCCAGCAGTTTAGCGGGGAATCCAACTAATGAAAAACTGTTTTTT.

This clonotype was recorded many times. The chain couples TRBV9 to TRBJ2-1; D gene ambiguous. There are 14 residues in the CDR3. Looked up from germline, CDR1 is SGDLS and CDR2 is YYNGEE. V was trimmed by 0 bases and J by 7 bases, leaving 11 bases between them. In DNA, the CDR3 is TGTGCCAGCAGCGTAGACACCAGCAGGAATGAGCAGTTCTTC. This translates into CASSVDTSRNEQFF.

This clonotype occurred many times. V is TRBV10-3 and J is TRBJ1-1; D is undetermined. Germline V gene lookup returns CDR1 ENHRY and CDR2 SYGVKD. This CDR3 is built from 13 residues. The ends were cut back, 9 bases at V and 5 bases at J, with 16 bases in the middle. CDR3 nucleotide sequence: TGTGCCATGGCGCGCCAGGCGGTTACTGAAGCTTTCTTT. Translated, it gives CAMARQAVTEAFF.

This clonotype has more than one count but fewer than ten. This rearrangement joins TRBV6-2 or TRBV6-3 to TRBJ2-7; 11 bases fit TRBD2. The germline CDR1 and CDR2 sequences are MNHEY and SVGEGT. V gave up 6 bases and J gave up 2 bases; unmatched junction bases: 6. The CDR3 is 15 amino acids. The CDR3 sequence: CASRLTSGAPYEQYF. The CDR3 DNA follows: TGTGCCAGCAGACTGACTAGCGGGGCCCCCTACGAGCAGTACTTC.

This clonotype showed up many times. The rearrangement joins TRBV5-1 to TRBJ2-4, with 10 bases lining up with TRBD1. V shed 0 bases and J 1 base; nucleotides not matched to a gene: 10. This CDR3 has 19 amino acids. Germline-derived CDR1 and CDR2 are SGHRS and YFSETQ. The CDR3 DNA sequence: TGCGCCAGCAGCTTGGGACAGGGGGCGGCTCCATCGGCCAAAAACATTCAGTACTTC. This codes for CASSLGQGAAPSAKNIQYF.

This clonotype was counted many times. This chain links TRBV10-3 with TRBJ2-5, with D maybe TRBD1 (6 bases). Germline V gene data show CDR1 as ENHRY and CDR2 as SYGVKD. This CDR3 contains 15 residues. Trimming pared 3 bases from V and 5 bases from J, leaving 16 bases between. The CDR3 reads CAISDGSGARETQYF. CDR3 nucleotide sequence: TGTGCCATCAGTGACGGGTCAGGGGCCCGGGAGACCCAGTACTTC.

This clonotype appeared many times. The chain combines TRBV12-3 or TRBV12-4 with TRBJ1-1; D not resolved. Trimming removed 2 bases from V and 0 bases from J, with 7 bases in between. The CDR3 is made up of 14 amino acids. DNA of the CDR3: TGTGCCAGCAGTTTACGGAGCCTGAACACTGAAGCTTTCTTT. Translated: CASSLRSLNTEAFF.

This clonotype came up many times. The gene calls are TRBV5-1 and TRBJ1-4, with D unclear. Germline V gives CDR1 SGHRS, CDR2 YFSETQ. Between the trimmed V and J ends, which lost 1 base and 3 bases, there was a span of 10 bases. The CDR3 has 15 residues. The CDR3, as DNA: TGCGCCAGCAGCTTGATGGGGTCGGCTAATGAAAAACTGTTTTTT. Encoded protein: CASSLMGSANEKLFF.

This clonotype was recorded many times. The chain has TRBV6-5 and TRBJ1-1; D is ambiguous. Deletions cut 2 bases from V and 10 bases from J, with 8 bases between. CDR1 is MNHEY and CDR2 is SVGAGI in the germline V gene. The CDR3 spans 11 residues. The CDR3 loop reads CASSYGQAAFF. The CDR3 DNA reads TGTGCCAGCAGTTACGGCCAGGCAGCTTTCTTT.

This clonotype has a count of ten or more. This chain joins TRBV5-1 and TRBJ2-2, with D possibly matching TRBD2 (5 bases). V was trimmed by 3 bases and J by 4 bases, leaving 10 bases between them. CDR3 length: 14 amino acids. The germline CDR1 and CDR2 sequences are SGHRS and YFSETQ. CDR3 protein: CASSSRGLTGELFF. The CDR3 DNA reads as TGCGCCAGCAGCTCCCGAGGGCTCACCGGGGAGCTGTTTTTT.

In regard to this clonotype: This sequence may be a read error, since a much larger clone differs from it by one base. The chain uses TRBV5-1 and TRBJ2-7; TRBD1 matches at 7 bases. The CDR3 runs 12 residues. The germline V gene encodes CDR1 SGHRS and CDR2 YFSETQ. The CDR3, as DNA: TGCGCCAGCACCGGGACAGTCTACGAGCAGCACTTC. It encodes CASTGTVYEQHF.

The chain combines TRBV2 with TRBJ1-3; unclear D gene. The CDR3 loop spans 13 amino acids. Between the trimmed V and J ends, which lost 0 bases and 1 base, there was a span of 1 base. CDR1 SNHLY and CDR2 FYNNEI come from the germline V gene. The CDR3 region is CASSEASGNTIYF. The CDR3 bases are TGTGCCAGCAGTGAAGCGTCTGGAAACACCATATATTTT. Using reference TRBV2 and TRBJ1-3 for the parts outside the CDR3, the full variable domain is EPEVTQTPSHQVTQMGQEVILRCVPISNHLYFYWYRQILGQKVEFLVSFYNNEISEKSEIFDDQFSVERPDGSNFTLKIRSTKLEDSAMYFCASSEASGNTIYFGEGSWLTVV.

This clonotype was seen many times. The chain links TRBV10-3 to TRBJ1-4; D perhaps matches TRBD1 (5 bases). The germline V gene has CDR1 ENHRY and CDR2 SYGVKD. The V gene lost 4 bases and the J gene lost 0 bases, with 9 bases spanning the gap. The CDR3 consists of 15 residues. The CDR3 reads CAISATGATNEKLFF. The CDR3 DNA follows: TGTGCCATCAGTGCCACAGGCGCAACTAATGAAAAACTGTTTTTT.

This clonotype occurred many times. The rearrangement uses TRBV24-1 and TRBJ2-3; 16 bases are a match to TRBD2. The CDR3 runs 19 residues. V lost 3 bases to trimming and J lost 2 bases; unmatched junction nucleotides: 7. Looked up from germline, CDR1 is KGHDR and CDR2 is SFDVKD. The CDR3, as DNA: TGTGCCACCAGTGATCAAGGGACTAGCGGGGGGGATCACACAGATACGCAGTATTTT. Its protein product is CATSDQGTSGGDHTDTQYF.

This clonotype was seen ten or more times. The V and J genes are TRBV20-1 and TRBJ2-1; D is uncertain. Looked up from germline, CDR1 is DFQATT and CDR2 is SNEGSKA (reference sequence). The V gene lost 4 bases and the J gene lost 6 bases, with 10 bases spanning the gap. The CDR3 length is 12 residues. In DNA, the CDR3 is TGCAGTGCTAAATACACGGGCAATGAGCAGTTCTTC. It codes for CSAKYTGNEQFF.

This clonotype was counted ten times or more. This chain links TRBV7-8 with TRBJ1-5; no firm D call. The CDR3 contains 16 residues. Germline V gene data show CDR1 as SGHVS and CDR2 as FQNEAQ. V lost 7 bases, J lost 0 bases, and 16 bases lay in between. CDR3 nucleotides: TGTGCCAGCACCCCCACGCGGTTTTATAGCAATCAGCCCCAGCATTTT. Translated: CASTPTRFYSNQPQHF. The complete variable domain, with remaining parts taken from reference TRBV7-8 and TRBJ1-5, reads GAGVSQSPRYKVAKRGQDVALRCDPISGHVSLFWYQQALGQGPEFLTYFQNEAQLDKSGLPSDRFFAERPEGSVSTLKIQRTQQEDSAVYLCASTPTRFYSNQPQHFGDGTRLSIL.

This clonotype was seen many times. The rearrangement uses TRBV18 and TRBJ1-4; D not certain. The CDR3 has 16 residues. V lost 3 bases, J lost 0 bases, and 11 bases lay in between. The germline V gene encodes CDR1 KGHSH and CDR2 LQKENI. The CDR3 here is CASSPRMGATNEKLFF. In nucleotides, the CDR3 is TGTGCCAGCTCACCTCGAATGGGTGCAACTAATGAAAAACTGTTTTTT. The whole variable domain, remainder taken from reference TRBV18 and TRBJ1-4, is NAGVMQNPRHLVRRRGQEARLRCSPMKGHSHVYWYRQLPEEGLKFMVYLQKENIIDESGMPKERFSAEFPKEGPSILRIQQVVRGDSAAYFCASSPRMGATNEKLFFGSGTQLSVL.

This clonotype was found many times. The chain recombines TRBV14 with TRBJ2-3; D ambiguous. Germline V gene data show CDR1 as SGHDN and CDR2 as FVKESK. The germline V and J ends were trimmed by 0 bases and 6 bases, with 7 bases remaining between them. There are 13 residues in the CDR3. The CDR3 spells CASSQDVRDTQYF. The CDR3 DNA reads as TGTGCCAGCAGCCAAGATGTAAGGGATACGCAGTATTTT.

In this sample, this clonotype turned up many times. The V call is TRBV20-1, the J call TRBJ2-3, with D possibly TRBD2 on 7 matching bases. There are 17 residues in the CDR3. The V and J ends lost 3 bases and 0 bases respectively, with 19 bases between them. In germline, CDR1 is DFQATT, CDR2 SNEGSKA (reference sequence). The CDR3 nucleotides are TGCAGTGCTAGGCGTCCCGGGGGGCTGGTAAGCACAGATACGCAGTATTTT. As protein: CSARRPGGLVSTDTQYF.

This clonotype was counted at least ten times. The chain employs TRBV7-2 and TRBJ2-1; TRBD2 matches 11 bases. V dropped 1 base and J dropped 14; count of bases not matched to a gene: 10. Germline lookup yields CDR1 SGHTA and CDR2 FQGNSA. The CDR3 is 15 residues long. The CDR3 protein is CASSLGLASGGREFF. CDR3 nucleotide sequence: TGTGCCAGCAGCTTAGGTTTGGCTAGCGGGGGGCGTGAGTTCTTC.